The rows below give T cell receptor beta chains drawn from one sample of a study of shared clonotypes between healthy human individuals. Measured with immunoSEQ multiplex PCR; TCRdb has only the in-frame clones, and not every one. The data contain over a million clones, approximately 97% of them singletons. Specimen: naive CD4+ T cells sorted from blood. The receptors come from a man aged 25-45 years in good health. CDR3s include the opening cysteine and the closing phenylalanine or tryptophan.

J	V	CDR3
TRBJ2-6	TRBV19	CASSFGSGANVLTF
TRBJ2-7	TRBV5-1	CASSSSGTDYEQYF
TRBJ1-2	TRBV2	CASSSTLQGGGGYTF
TRBJ2-7	TRBV14	CASSQVGLSYEQYF
TRBJ2-1	TRBV2	CASSESAGGWYNEQFF
TRBJ2-7	TRBV27	CASSLLGGGDEQYF
TRBJ1-1	TRBV5-4	CASSLGQGDEAFF
TRBJ1-5	TRBV4-1	CASSLRVTGTQPQHF
TRBJ2-1	TRBV5-1	CASSPAPLQEQFF
TRBJ2-1	TRBV6-5	CASSSLGQRRGNEQFF
TRBJ1-4	TRBV30	CAWSVGQVNEKLFF
TRBJ2-7	TRBV7-4	CASWGPRYHEQYF
TRBJ2-1	TRBV27	CASSPPGLAGGPGFF
TRBJ2-5	TRBV18	CASSLVQGAGETQYF
TRBJ2-7	TRBV5-8	CASRLISYEQYF
TRBJ2-5	TRBV27	CASSFRTGRETQYF
TRBJ2-1	TRBV25-1	CASSEWRTSGSNEQFF
TRBJ2-3	TRBV20-1	CSAGFTDTQYF
TRBJ2-1	TRBV25-1	CASSEASGVYNEQFF
TRBJ2-3	TRBV6-5	CASKIGGTTFDTQYF
TRBJ2-1	TRBV5-4	CASSSGTPRNTGGEQFF
TRBJ2-2	TRBV25-1	CASSVSGHTGELFF
TRBJ1-2	TRBV21-1	CASSKELSRPGYGYTF
TRBJ2-7	TRBV10-3	CAISESLALAKAPHF
TRBJ2-7	TRBV5-4	CASSEPGQGKYEQYF
TRBJ1-2	TRBV25-1	CASSEYGVDRGNGYTF
TRBJ2-2	TRBV19	CASSMVRVTGELFF
TRBJ1-5	TRBV5-8	CASSLVQRSNQPQHF
TRBJ2-7	TRBV18	CASSPLGRSYEQYF
TRBJ1-1	TRBV28	CASSLLGNTEAFF
TRBJ1-5	TRBV6-1	CASRGTGYSNQPQHF
TRBJ2-3	TRBV2	CASRRLAGGSPDTQYF
TRBJ1-4	TRBV28	CAATGGLLTNEKLFF
TRBJ1-4	TRBV2	CASRSTGGEKLFF
TRBJ1-2	TRBV7-2	CASSLGTEDGYTF
TRBJ2-1	TRBV5-8	CASKVLGGGKKGYNEQFF
TRBJ2-1	TRBV18	CASSPVLRSAYNEQFF
TRBJ2-1	TRBV11-3	CASSSPGLGYNEQFF
TRBJ2-7	TRBV7-8	CASSLADFYEQYF
TRBJ2-1	TRBV7-2	CASSPSAVYNEQFF
TRBJ2-7	TRBV7-9	CASSLGARTYEQYF
TRBJ1-3	TRBV5-1	CASSGPGSSGNTIYF
TRBJ1-5	TRBV27	CASSFGTDSNQPQHF
TRBJ2-1	TRBV5-1	CASSLVGVSSYNEQFF
TRBJ2-5	TRBV11-2	CASSPTLRGLAGSETQYF
TRBJ2-3	TRBV4-3	CASSRGLGVGTDTQYF
TRBJ1-4	TRBV7-9	CASTLHATNEKLFF
TRBJ2-4	TRBV7-2	CASSLVGTTQNIQYF
TRBJ1-1	TRBV5-1	CASSLGTGGMNTEAFF
TRBJ2-2	TRBV6-5	CASSSPGELFF
TRBJ2-7	TRBV2	CASSPGGSYEQYF
TRBJ2-5	TRBV2	CASSVSTGGMKTQYF
TRBJ2-7	TRBV19	CATSRDRGREQYF
TRBJ2-7	TRBV5-1	CASSLTSGASYEQYF
TRBJ1-5	TRBV7-9	CASSLGRPGGKVSNQPQHF